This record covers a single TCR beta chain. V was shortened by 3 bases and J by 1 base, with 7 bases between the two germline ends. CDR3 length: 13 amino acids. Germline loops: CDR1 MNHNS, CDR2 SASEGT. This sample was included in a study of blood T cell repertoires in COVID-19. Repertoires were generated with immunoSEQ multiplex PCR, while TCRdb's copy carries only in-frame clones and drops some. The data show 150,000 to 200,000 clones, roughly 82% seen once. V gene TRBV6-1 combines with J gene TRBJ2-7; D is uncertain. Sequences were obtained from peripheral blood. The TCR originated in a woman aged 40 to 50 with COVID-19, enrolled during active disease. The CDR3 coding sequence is TGTGCCAGCAGTGATCCCAGATCCTACGAGCAGTACTTC. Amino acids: CASSDPRSYEQYF.